Listed below are T cell receptor beta chains from one sample, sequenced in a study of T cells in Graves' hyperthyroidism and ophthalmopathy. TCRdb processed the multiplex PCR reads anew with MiXCR; each CDR3 protein has one entry. The sample holds more than 300,000 distinct CDR3 sequences, 17% seen once. The sequenced sample was blood. Every receptor here comes from a woman aged 25 to 45 with Graves' hyperthyroidism that later progressed to Graves' ophthalmopathy. Both conserved end residues are part of each CDR3. Fields, in order: D gene, J gene, V gene, clone size, CDR3 DNA, CDR3 protein. A D gene is named only where the DNA matches it firmly. Only some rows state a clone size, as once, few, many or a class for expanded clones.

>.|TRBJ1-4|TRBV6-1|few
TGTACCAGCTCGAGGGAGGAAAAACTGTTTTTT
CTSSREEKLFF
>TRBD2|TRBJ2-1|TRBV7-9|many
TGTGCCAGCAGCTTAGAGGGACTAGCGGAAGACAATGAGCAGTTCTTC
CASSLEGLAEDNEQFF
>.|TRBJ2-7|TRBV14|many
TGTGCCAGCAGCCAACGGGGGTCCAGCGCCTACGAGCAGTACTTC
CASSQRGSSAYEQYF
>.|TRBJ1-4|TRBV7-9|.
TGTGCCAGCAGCGACCATGAAAAACTGTTTTTT
CASSDHEKLFF
>.|TRBJ2-7|TRBV5-1|many
TGCGCCAGCAGCTTGGGCCCGGGGTACGAGCAGTACTTC
CASSLGPGYEQYF
>TRBD2|TRBJ2-1|TRBV2|many
TGTGCCAGCAGTGCCCGACTAGCGGGGGGCAATGAGCAGTTCTTC
CASSARLAGGNEQFF
>.|TRBJ1-2|TRBV29-1|many
TGCAGCGTTGAAAGGGAGGATTCCATAGAGGGCTACACCTTC
CSVEREDSIEGYTF
>.|TRBJ1-1|TRBV9|.
TGTGCCAGCAGCGTAGTAACAAACACTGAAGCTTTCTTT
CASSVVTNTEAFF
>.|TRBJ2-7|TRBV28|many
TGTGCCAGCAGTTCCCAGCAGGGTTATGCCTACGAGCAGTACTTC
CASSSQQGYAYEQYF
>.|TRBJ1-2|TRBV12-3/TRBV12-4|.
TGTGCCAGTGGACGGCGCCTTTATTCAGGTGGCTACACCTTC
CASGRRLYSGGYTF
>TRBD1|TRBJ1-2|TRBV3-1|.
TGTGCCAGCAGCCCGGGACAGGGGTTTTCTGGCTACACCTTC
CASSPGQGFSGYTF
>.|TRBJ2-5|TRBV20-1|many
TGCAGTGCTAGAGACGTTACCAAAGGAGAGACCCAGTACTTC
CSARDVTKGETQYF
>.|TRBJ1-2|TRBV13|many
TGTGCCAGCAGCTTAGGCACAAACTATGGCTACACCTTC
CASSLGTNYGYTF
>TRBD1|TRBJ1-1|TRBV3-1|many
TGTGCCAGCAGCCATTGGACAGGGGGAGGATCTGAAGCTTTCTTT
CASSHWTGGGSEAFF
>TRBD1|TRBJ2-1|TRBV30|many
TGTGCCTGGAGTTTAACCGGGACAGGGTTCGATGAGCAGTTCTTC
CAWSLTGTGFDEQFF
>TRBD1|TRBJ2-2|TRBV12-3/TRBV12-4|.
TGTGCCAGCAGTGGTGGGACAGTTTATGGCACCGGGGAGCTGTTTTTT
CASSGGTVYGTGELFF
>.|TRBJ2-3|TRBV29-1|many
TGCAGCGTTCACCCCCGGCCAACCTCCACAGATACGCAGTATTTT
CSVHPRPTSTDTQYF
>.|TRBJ1-3|TRBV7-2|few
TGTGCCAGCAGCTTAGTGGGCCGAATCGGAAACACCATATATTTT
CASSLVGRIGNTIYF
>.|TRBJ2-7|TRBV13|many
TGTGCCAGCAGCTCCGACTCCACAACCTACGAGCAGTACTTC
CASSSDSTTYEQYF
>.|TRBJ2-1|TRBV29-1|.
TGCAGCGTTGAAGATACTAGCTACAATGAGCAGTTCTTC
CSVEDTSYNEQFF
>TRBD1|TRBJ1-2|TRBV20-1|few
TGCAGTGCTAGACCCGGCTTAACCGGGACAGGGTCTCGGAACTATGGCTACACCTTC
CSARPGLTGTGSRNYGYTF
>.|TRBJ1-5|TRBV12-3/TRBV12-4|many
TGTGCCAGCAGTTTAGCCAGGGATCAGCCCCAGCATTTT
CASSLARDQPQHF
>.|TRBJ1-1|TRBV2|.
.
CASSFFGQGRAFF
>.|TRBJ1-2|TRBV29-1|many
TGCAGCGTTGAAAGGGGCGTTCAGGGGACCTACTATGGCTACACCTTC
CSVERGVQGTYYGYTF
>.|TRBJ2-1|TRBV7-2|many
TGTGCCAGCAGCTTAGAGAGGGCTAGCGCCAATGAGCAGTTCTTC
CASSLERASANEQFF
>.|TRBJ1-4|TRBV20-1|.
TGCAGTGCTCCAGGGACCTTTAATAAAAAACTGTTTTTT
CSAPGTFNKKLFF
>.|TRBJ1-1|TRBV27|many
TGTGCCAGCAGTTTGACGGCCGCAACGACTGAAGCTTTCTTT
CASSLTAATTEAFF
>.|TRBJ1-5|TRBV10-2|many
TGCGCCAGCAGTGCCTGGGGGAAGTCCAATCAGCCCCAGCATTTT
CASSAWGKSNQPQHF
>.|TRBJ2-5|TRBV27|few
TGTGCCAGCAGTCTCATTCGGGGACTCAACCAAGAGACCCAGTACTTC
CASSLIRGLNQETQYF
>.|TRBJ2-5|TRBV20-1|many
TGCAGTGCTGCCGGAAGACGGAAGTACCAAGAGACCCAGTACTTC
CSAAGRRKYQETQYF
>.|TRBJ2-1|TRBV4-1|many
TGCGCCAGCAGCCTGCCGGGATCAGCCTACAATGAGCAGTTCTTC
CASSLPGSAYNEQFF
>.|TRBJ2-5|TRBV2|many
TGTGCCAGCAGTGTGACCGGGGCACGGACCCAGTACTTC
CASSVTGARTQYF
>.|TRBJ1-1|TRBV18|few
TGTGCCAGCTCACCAGTTCGGCCCGGGAACACTGAAGCTTTCTTT
CASSPVRPGNTEAFF
>.|TRBJ2-5|TRBV6-1|many
TGTGCCAGCAGAGAGAACCCCGGGACAACGCACGAGACCCAGTACTTC
CASRENPGTTHETQYF
>.|TRBJ2-7|TRBV27|few
TGTGCCAGCAGCCGGGGACGGGCCTACGAGCAGTACTTC
CASSRGRAYEQYF
>.|TRBJ2-1|TRBV6-1|many
TGTGCCAGCAGTGACCTAATCAATGAGCAGTTCTTC
CASSDLINEQFF
>TRBD2|TRBJ2-1|TRBV11-2|many
TGTGCCACAGGGACTAGCGGGGACCATGAGCAGTTCTTC
CATGTSGDHEQFF
>TRBD2|TRBJ2-7|TRBV6-1|many
TGTGCCAGCAGTGAACAAAGGAGCGGGAGTTCCGTCTCATACGAGCAGTACTTC
CASSEQRSGSSVSYEQYF
>TRBD2|TRBJ2-3|TRBV28|many
TGTGCCAGCAGTTTGGTTCTAGCGGGAGTAGGCACAGATACGCAGTATTTT
CASSLVLAGVGTDTQYF
>.|TRBJ1-4|TRBV6-5|.
TGTGCCAGCAGTTACATCCGACAAGATGAAAAACTGTTTTTT
CASSYIRQDEKLFF
>.|TRBJ1-2|TRBV28|many
TGTGCCAGCAGTTTGGGCCAGATCCTGGGGTATGGCTACACCTTC
CASSLGQILGYGYTF
>.|TRBJ1-4|TRBV24-1|many
TGTGCCACCAGCTCAACTAATGAAAAACTGTTTTTT
CATSSTNEKLFF
>.|TRBJ2-3|TRBV12-3/TRBV12-4|few
TGTGCCAGCACCACGTCGGAGGGGGGCCCTTCCACAGATACGCAGTATTTT
CASTTSEGGPSTDTQYF
>TRBD1|TRBJ2-7|TRBV28|many
TGTGCCAGCAGATCACAGGGGGTAGGTGCCTACGAGCAGTACTTC
CASRSQGVGAYEQYF
>TRBD2|TRBJ2-1|TRBV7-6|few
TGTGCCAGCAGCCCCCCGGGACTAGGGGCCGATGAGCAGTTCTTC
CASSPPGLGADEQFF
>TRBD2|TRBJ2-7|TRBV3-1|.
TGTGCCAGCAGCCAAGATAGACTAGCGCCGAGCTCCTACGAGCAGTACTTC
CASSQDRLAPSSYEQYF
>.|TRBJ1-1|TRBV28|many
TGTGCCAGCAGTTTACCGCAGGGGCAGGCTTTCTTT
CASSLPQGQAFF
>.|TRBJ2-3|TRBV10-3|.
TGTGCCATCAGTGAGGAGACAGATACGCAGTATTTT
CAISEETDTQYF
>.|TRBJ2-3|TRBV5-5|.
TGTGCCAGCAGCCCTTATTCGGCAGGATTGGTAAGGCCAAATACGCAGTATTTT
CASSPYSAGLVRPNTQYF
>TRBD2|TRBJ2-1|TRBV27|many
TGTGCCAGCAGTCCCGGACTAGCGGGGGGAGTTTACAATGAGCAGTTCTTC
CASSPGLAGGVYNEQFF
>TRBD2|TRBJ2-7|TRBV29-1|many
TGCAGCGTTCGGGAGGCGAGGAGGTCCTACGAGCAGTACTTC
CSVREARRSYEQYF
>.|TRBJ1-1|TRBV30|many
TGTGCCTGGAGCCGTCTCACCCGGAACACTGAAGCTTTCTTT
CAWSRLTRNTEAFF
>TRBD2|TRBJ2-1|TRBV7-8|many
TGTGCCAGCAGCGCGGGAGGGCGCAATGAGCAGTTCTTC
CASSAGGRNEQFF
>.|TRBJ2-4|TRBV18|few
TGTGCCAGCTCACCAGGGGACAAAAACATTCAGTACTTC
CASSPGDKNIQYF
>TRBD1|TRBJ1-2|TRBV14|.
TGTGCCAGCAGCCAGGGAACCTCGGGACAGTCAAACTATGGCTACACCTTC
CASSQGTSGQSNYGYTF